This T cell receptor beta chain was found in a study of T cell responses to AZD1222 COVID-19 vaccine. At the level of the study: Researchers grouped second doses given at about 4 or about 12 weeks into one pool.

In the case of this clone: Its antigen is undetermined.

The CDR3 contains 15 residues. CDR1 is LNHDA and CDR2 is SQIVND in the germline V gene (reference sequence). Trimming left V 6 bases short and J 1 base short, with 14 bases between. Study results and caveats: Nearly half of the spike-specific TCRs reportedly recognize variant regions that carry no mutations. Without day 14 samples, only post-peak T cell repertoires were studied.

Sequenced by immunoSEQ multiplex PCR; TCRdb stores in-frame clones only, minus some. The table records 90,000 to 110,000 clones, 82% of them present only once. The chain employs TRBV19 and TRBJ2-3, with a possible D match to TRBD1 (7 bases). This specimen consisted of peripheral blood, obtained on day 0 of AZD1222 vaccination. The TCR originated in an adult in good health. The CDR3 sequence is CASSTGGTGTDTQYF. Here the CDR3 DNA reads TGTGCCAGTAGCACCGGCGGGACAGGCACAGATACGCAGTATTTT. Looking up the rest from reference TRBV19 and TRBJ2-3 gives the full variable domain: DGGITQSPKYLFRKEGQNVTLSCEQNLNHDAMYWYRQDPGQGLRLIYYSQIVNDFQKGDIAEGYSVSREKKESFPLTVTSAQKNPTAFYLCASSTGGTGTDTQYFGPGTRLTVL.